These 3 T cell receptor beta chains were all obtained from the same sample, sequenced in a study of T cell responses to AZD1222 COVID-19 vaccine. TCRdb keeps only in-frame clones here, not all; method: immunoSEQ multiplex PCR. This repertoire shows 110,000 or so clones, around 86% found once; its top ten account for about 2.9%. The sample in question was peripheral blood, obtained 28 days after the second AZD1222 dose. The receptors shown here come from an adult who received the AZD1222 COVID-19 vaccine.

The chain uses TRBV5-1 and TRBJ2-5; D remains unclear. V was trimmed by 0 bases and J by 5 bases, leaving 17 bases between them. The length of the CDR3 is 16 residues. Germline assignment: CDR1 SGHRS and CDR2 YFSETQ. The CDR3 reads CASSLAPPSLRETQYF. For the CDR3, the DNA is TGCGCCAGCAGCTTGGCTCCCCCTTCTCTGAGGGAGACCCAGTACTTC.

This chain connects TRBV28 to TRBJ2-2, with D uncertain. The germline V gene has CDR1 MDHEN and CDR2 SYDVKM. CDR3 length: 13 amino acids. Trimming removed 3 bases from V and 7 bases from J, with 9 bases in between. The CDR3 here is CASSFGPVGELFF. CDR3 coding DNA: TGTGCCAGCAGTTTTGGTCCGGTCGGGGAGCTGTTTTTT. The variable domain in full, completed from reference TRBV28 and TRBJ2-2, reads DVKVTQSSRYLVKRTGEKVFLECVQDMDHENMFWYRQDPGLGLRLIYFSYDVKMKEKGDIPEGYSVSREKKERFSLILESASTNQTSMYLCASSFGPVGELFFGEGSRLTVL.

The chain carries TRBV7-9 and TRBJ1-3; the D gene is possibly TRBD1 (5 bases). CDR1 and CDR2 (germline): SEHNR, FQNEAQ (reference sequence). The CDR3 runs 13 residues. V was shortened by 11 bases and J by 0 bases, with 11 bases between the two germline ends. CDR3 in amino acids: CAAKGFSGNTIYF. DNA of the CDR3: TGTGCCGCCAAGGGGTTCTCTGGAAACACCATATATTTT.